This TCR beta chain was recorded in a study of shared clonotypes between healthy human individuals. In the naive CD8 group, cells lacked CD45RO and were positively selected for CCR7, so terminally differentiated effector memory CD45RA+ cells were left out. The protocol was immunoSEQ multiplex PCR, while the TCRdb copy is restricted to in-frame clones and leaves out a portion. The top ten hold over 1.5% of the sample, which has approximately 2,200,000 clones, about 92% seen once. The material sequenced was naive CD8+ T cells from PBMCs. The sequence derives from a man in his late teens or twenties in good health. Some clones in this sample may be carry-over from other donors' samples.

CDR3 protein: CASSLLGSAGNQPQHF. In DNA form, the CDR3 reads TGTGCCAGCAGTTTGTTGGGGAGCGCGGGCAATCAGCCCCAGCATTTT. This sequence joins TRBV27 and TRBJ1-5; D not certain. V was clipped by 3 bases and J by 2 bases, with 14 bases between them. The CDR3 is 16 amino acids. Per germline, CDR1 MNHEY and CDR2 SMNVEV (reference sequence).